The clone carrying this T cell receptor (beta chain) came up many times. Antigen: not known. The record originates from a study of T cells in Graves' hyperthyroidism and ophthalmopathy. Study conclusions and caveats: A model using 13 V-J features told ophthalmopathy apart from stable hyperthyroidism. Within blood appeared most thyroid clonotypes that had expanded above 0.001.

The trim removed 1 base at V and 2 bases at J, leaving 2 bases unmatched. The CDR3 has 14 amino acids. RNA transcripts were the template for amplifying TCR beta CDR3 regions. First-round RT-PCR with HTBI primers amplified the TCR CDR3 region. Using its own MiXCR run on the multiplex PCR reads, TCRdb lists one record per CDR3 protein. This table has approximately 610,000 distinct CDR3 sequences, about 15% appearing once. The TCR originated in a woman aged 40 to 50 with Graves' ophthalmopathy. V and J are TRBV12-3 or TRBV12-4 and TRBJ2-7; 7 bases agree with TRBD1. Source material: blood. This CDR3 is CASSLEQGTYEQYF. CDR3 in DNA: TGTGCCAGCAGTTTAGAACAGGGGACCTACGAGCAGTACTTC.